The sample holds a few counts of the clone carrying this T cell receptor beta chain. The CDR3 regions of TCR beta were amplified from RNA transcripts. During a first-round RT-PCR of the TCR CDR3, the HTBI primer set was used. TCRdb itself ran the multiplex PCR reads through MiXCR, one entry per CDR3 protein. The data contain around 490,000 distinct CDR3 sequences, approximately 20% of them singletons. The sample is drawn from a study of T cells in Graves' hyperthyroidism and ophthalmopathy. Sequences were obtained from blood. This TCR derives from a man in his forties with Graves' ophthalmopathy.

CDR3 bases: TGTGCCAGCTCATCAGGGGCCGGAGTTAATGAGCAGTTCTTC. Translating gives CASSSGAGVNEQFF. The chain has TRBV18 and TRBJ2-1; perhaps TRBD1 as D (6 bases). Trimming took 5 bases from V and 7 from J, leaving 15 bases between them. Germline values: CDR1 KGHSH, CDR2 LQKENI. The CDR3 has 14 amino acids.